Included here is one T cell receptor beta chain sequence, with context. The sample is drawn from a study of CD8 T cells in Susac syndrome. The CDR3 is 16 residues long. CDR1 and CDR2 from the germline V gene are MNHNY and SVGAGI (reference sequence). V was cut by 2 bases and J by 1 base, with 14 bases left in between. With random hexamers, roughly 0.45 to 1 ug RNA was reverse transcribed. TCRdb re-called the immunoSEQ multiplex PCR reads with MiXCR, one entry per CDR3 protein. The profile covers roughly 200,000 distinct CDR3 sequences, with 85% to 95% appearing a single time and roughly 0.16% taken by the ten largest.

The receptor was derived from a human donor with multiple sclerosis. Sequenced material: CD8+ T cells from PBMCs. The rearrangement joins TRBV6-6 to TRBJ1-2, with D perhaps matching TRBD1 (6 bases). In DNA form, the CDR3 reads TGTGCCAGCAGTTACCACAGGGCGTTCGATAACTATGGCTACACCTTC. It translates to CASSYHRAFDNYGYTF.